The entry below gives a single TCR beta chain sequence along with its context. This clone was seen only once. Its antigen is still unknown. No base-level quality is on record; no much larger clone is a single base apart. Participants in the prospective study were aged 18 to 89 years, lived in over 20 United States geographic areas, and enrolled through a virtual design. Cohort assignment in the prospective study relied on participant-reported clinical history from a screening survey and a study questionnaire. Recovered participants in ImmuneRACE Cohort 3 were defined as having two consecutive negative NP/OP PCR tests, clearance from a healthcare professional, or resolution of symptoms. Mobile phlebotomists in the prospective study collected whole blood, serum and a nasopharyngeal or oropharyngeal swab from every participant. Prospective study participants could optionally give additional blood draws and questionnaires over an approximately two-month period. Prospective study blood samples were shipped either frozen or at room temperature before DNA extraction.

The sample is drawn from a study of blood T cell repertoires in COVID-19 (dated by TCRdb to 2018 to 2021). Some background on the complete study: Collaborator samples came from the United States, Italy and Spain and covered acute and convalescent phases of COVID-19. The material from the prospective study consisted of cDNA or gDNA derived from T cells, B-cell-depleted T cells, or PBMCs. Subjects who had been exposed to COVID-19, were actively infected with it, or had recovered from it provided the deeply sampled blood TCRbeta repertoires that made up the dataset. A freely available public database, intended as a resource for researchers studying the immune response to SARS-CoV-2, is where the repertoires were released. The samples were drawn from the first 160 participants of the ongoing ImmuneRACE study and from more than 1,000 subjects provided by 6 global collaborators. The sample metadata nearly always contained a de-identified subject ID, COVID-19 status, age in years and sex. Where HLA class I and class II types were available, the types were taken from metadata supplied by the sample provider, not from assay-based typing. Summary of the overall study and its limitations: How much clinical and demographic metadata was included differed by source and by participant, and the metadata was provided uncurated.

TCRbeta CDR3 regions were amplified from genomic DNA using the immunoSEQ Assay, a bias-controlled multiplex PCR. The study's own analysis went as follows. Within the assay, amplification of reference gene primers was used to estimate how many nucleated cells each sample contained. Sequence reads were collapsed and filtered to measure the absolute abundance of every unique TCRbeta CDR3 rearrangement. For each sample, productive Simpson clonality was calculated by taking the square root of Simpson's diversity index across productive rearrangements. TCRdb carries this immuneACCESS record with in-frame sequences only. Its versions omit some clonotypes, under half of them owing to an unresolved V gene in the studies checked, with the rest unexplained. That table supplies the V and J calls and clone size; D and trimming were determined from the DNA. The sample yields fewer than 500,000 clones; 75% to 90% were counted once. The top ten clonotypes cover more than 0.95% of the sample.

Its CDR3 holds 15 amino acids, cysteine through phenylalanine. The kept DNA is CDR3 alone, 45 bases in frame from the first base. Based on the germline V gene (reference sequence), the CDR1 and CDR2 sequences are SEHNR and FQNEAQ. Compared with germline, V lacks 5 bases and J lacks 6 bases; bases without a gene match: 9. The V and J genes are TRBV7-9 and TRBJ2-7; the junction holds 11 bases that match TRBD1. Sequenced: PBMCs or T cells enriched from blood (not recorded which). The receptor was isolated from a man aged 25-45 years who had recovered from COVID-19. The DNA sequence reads TGTGCCAGCAGCCGAGGGACAGGGGGATTTAGCGAGCAGTACTTC. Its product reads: CASSRGTGGFSEQYF.